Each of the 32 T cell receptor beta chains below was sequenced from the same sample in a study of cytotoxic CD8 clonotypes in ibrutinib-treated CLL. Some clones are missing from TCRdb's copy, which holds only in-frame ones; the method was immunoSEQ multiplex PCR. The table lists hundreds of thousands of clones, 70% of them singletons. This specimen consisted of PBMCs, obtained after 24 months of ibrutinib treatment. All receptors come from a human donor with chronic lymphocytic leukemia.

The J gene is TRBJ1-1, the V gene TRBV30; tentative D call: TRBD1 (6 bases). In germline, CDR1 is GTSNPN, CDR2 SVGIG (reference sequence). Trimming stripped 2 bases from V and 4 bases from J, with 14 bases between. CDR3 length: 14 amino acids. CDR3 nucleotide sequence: TGTGCCTGGAGTCCCGGGGGGGGCTTCACTGAAGCTTTCTTT. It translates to CAWSPGGGFTEAFF.

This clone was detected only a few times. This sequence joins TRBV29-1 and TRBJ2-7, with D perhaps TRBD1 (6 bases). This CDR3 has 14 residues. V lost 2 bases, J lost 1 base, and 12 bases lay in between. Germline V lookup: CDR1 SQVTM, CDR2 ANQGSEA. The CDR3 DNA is TGCAGCGTTGAAACACCGGGACAATCCTACGAGCAGTACTTC. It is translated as CSVETPGQSYEQYF.

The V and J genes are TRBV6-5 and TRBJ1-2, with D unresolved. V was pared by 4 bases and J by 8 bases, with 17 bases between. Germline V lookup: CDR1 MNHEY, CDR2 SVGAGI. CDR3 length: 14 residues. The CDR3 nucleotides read TGTGCCAGCAGTTCGACACAATTACTAGGCGGCTACACCTTC. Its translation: CASSSTQLLGGYTF.

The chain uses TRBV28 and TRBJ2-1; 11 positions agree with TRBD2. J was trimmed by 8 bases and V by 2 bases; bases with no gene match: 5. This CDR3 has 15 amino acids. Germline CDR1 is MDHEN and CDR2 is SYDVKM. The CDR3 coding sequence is TGTGCCAGCAGTTTAACGCTAGCGGGAGGACATGAGCAGTTCTTC. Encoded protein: CASSLTLAGGHEQFF.

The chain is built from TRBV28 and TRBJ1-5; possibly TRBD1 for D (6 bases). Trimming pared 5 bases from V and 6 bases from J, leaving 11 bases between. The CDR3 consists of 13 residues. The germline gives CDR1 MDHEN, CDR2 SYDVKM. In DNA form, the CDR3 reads TGTGCCAGCAGTCGACAGGTATCTCAGCCCCAGCATTTT. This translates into CASSRQVSQPQHF.

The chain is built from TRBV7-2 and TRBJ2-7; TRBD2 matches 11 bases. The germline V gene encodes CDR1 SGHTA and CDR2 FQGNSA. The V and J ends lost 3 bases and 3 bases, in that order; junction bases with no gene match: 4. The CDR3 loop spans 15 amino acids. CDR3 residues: CASSFQTSGNYEQYF. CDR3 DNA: TGTGCCAGCAGCTTTCAGACTAGCGGGAACTACGAGCAGTACTTC.

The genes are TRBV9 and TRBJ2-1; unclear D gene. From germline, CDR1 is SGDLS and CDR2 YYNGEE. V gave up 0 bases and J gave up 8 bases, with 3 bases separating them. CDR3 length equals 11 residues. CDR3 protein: CASSVGHEQFF. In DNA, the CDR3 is TGTGCCAGCAGCGTAGGACATGAGCAGTTCTTC. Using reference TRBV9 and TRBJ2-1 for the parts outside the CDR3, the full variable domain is DSGVTQTPKHLITATGQRVTLRCSPRSGDLSVYWYQQSLDQGLQFLIQYYNGEERAKGNILERFSAQQFPDLHSELNLSSLELGDSALYFCASSVGHEQFFGPGTRLTVL.

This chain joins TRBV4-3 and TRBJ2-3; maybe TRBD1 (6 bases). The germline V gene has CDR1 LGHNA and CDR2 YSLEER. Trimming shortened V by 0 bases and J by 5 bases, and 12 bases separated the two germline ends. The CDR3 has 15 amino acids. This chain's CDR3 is CASSQDPPGVDTQYF. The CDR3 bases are TGCGCCAGCAGCCAAGATCCCCCAGGGGTAGATACGCAGTATTTT.

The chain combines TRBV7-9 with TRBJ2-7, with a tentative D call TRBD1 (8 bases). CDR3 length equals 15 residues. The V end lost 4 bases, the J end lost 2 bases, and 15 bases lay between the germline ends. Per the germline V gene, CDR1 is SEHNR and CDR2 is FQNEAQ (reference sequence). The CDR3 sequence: CASSSGRTGTYEQYF. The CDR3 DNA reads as TGTGCCAGCAGCTCCGGGAGGACAGGGACCTACGAGCAGTACTTC.

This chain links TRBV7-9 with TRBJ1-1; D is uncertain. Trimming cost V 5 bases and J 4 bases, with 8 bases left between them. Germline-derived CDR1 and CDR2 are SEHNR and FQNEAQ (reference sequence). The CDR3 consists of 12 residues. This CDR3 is CASSPLATEAFF. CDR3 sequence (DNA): TGTGCCAGCAGCCCCTTGGCCACTGAAGCTTTCTTT.

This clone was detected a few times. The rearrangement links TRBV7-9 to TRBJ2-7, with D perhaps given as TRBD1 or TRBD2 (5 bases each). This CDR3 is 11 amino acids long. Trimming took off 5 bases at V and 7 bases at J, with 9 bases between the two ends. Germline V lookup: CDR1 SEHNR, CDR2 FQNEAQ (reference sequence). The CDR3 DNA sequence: TGTGCCAGCAGCAGGGGAGAGGAGCAGTACTTC. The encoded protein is CASSRGEEQYF.

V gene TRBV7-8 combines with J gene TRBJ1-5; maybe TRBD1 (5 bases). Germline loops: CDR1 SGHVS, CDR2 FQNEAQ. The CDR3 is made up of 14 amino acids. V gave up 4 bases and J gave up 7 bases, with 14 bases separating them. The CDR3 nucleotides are TGTGCCAGCAGCTCGGGGCCAACTGGCCAGCCCCAGCATTTT. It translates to CASSSGPTGQPQHF. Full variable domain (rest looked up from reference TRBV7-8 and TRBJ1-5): GAGVSQSPRYKVAKRGQDVALRCDPISGHVSLFWYQQALGQGPEFLTYFQNEAQLDKSGLPSDRFFAERPEGSVSTLKIQRTQQEDSAVYLCASSSGPTGQPQHFGDGTRLSIL.

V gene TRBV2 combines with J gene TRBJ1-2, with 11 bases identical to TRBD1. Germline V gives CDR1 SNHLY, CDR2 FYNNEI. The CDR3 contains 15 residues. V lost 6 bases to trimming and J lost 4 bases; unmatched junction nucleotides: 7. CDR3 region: CASRRDRGEFYGYTF. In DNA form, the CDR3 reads TGTGCCAGCAGAAGGGACAGGGGGGAGTTCTATGGCTACACCTTC.

CDR3 sequence (DNA): TGTGCCAGCAGCGCTGGCGGCGGGGGTTTCCTGACGCAGTATTTT. Protein: CASSAGGGGFLTQYF. The rearrangement joins TRBV5-6 to TRBJ2-3; 7 bases line up with TRBD2. The CDR3 consists of 15 residues. Germline assignment: CDR1 SGHDT and CDR2 YYEEEE. V was clipped by 4 bases and J by 9 bases; unmatched bases: 14.

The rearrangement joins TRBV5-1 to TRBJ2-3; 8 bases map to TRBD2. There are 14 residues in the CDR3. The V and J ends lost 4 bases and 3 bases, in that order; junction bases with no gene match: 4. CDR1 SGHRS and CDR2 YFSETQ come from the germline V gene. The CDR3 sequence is CASSAAGETDTQYF. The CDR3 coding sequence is TGCGCCAGCAGCGCAGCGGGAGAGACAGATACGCAGTATTTT.

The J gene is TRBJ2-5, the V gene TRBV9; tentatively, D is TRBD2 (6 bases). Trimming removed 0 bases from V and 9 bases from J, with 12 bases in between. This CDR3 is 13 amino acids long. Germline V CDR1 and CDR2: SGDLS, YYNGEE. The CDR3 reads CASSVEGLYPQYF. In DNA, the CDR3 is TGTGCCAGCAGCGTAGAGGGACTGTACCCCCAGTACTTC.

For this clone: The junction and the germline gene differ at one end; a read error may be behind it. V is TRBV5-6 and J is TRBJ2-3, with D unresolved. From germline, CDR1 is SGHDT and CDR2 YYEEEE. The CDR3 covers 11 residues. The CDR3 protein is CASSFEQVVHF. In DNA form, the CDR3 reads TGTGCCAGCAGCTTCGAGCAGGTCGTGCATTTT.

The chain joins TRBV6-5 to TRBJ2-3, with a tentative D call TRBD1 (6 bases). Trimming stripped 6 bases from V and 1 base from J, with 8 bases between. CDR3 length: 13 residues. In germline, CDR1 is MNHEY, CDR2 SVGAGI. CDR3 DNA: TGTGCCAGCAGGGGGGCCCGCACAGATACGCAGTATTTT. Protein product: CASRGARTDTQYF.

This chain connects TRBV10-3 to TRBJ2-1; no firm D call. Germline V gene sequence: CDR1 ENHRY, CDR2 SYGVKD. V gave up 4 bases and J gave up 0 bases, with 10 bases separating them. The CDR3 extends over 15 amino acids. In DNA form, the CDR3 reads TGTGCCATCAGTGTGGACGTAAGCTCCTACAATGAGCAGTTCTTC. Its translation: CAISVDVSSYNEQFF.

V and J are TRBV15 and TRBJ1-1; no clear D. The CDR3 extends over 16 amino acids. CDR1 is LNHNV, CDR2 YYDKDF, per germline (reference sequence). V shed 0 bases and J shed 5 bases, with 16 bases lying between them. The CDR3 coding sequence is TGTGCCACCAGCAGAGACCGTGAAGGGAAAAGAACTGAAGCTTTCTTT. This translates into CATSRDREGKRTEAFF.

In DNA form, the CDR3 reads TGTGCCAGCAGCTTATTACCGCCTGAAAAACTGTTTTTT. Translation gives CASSLLPPEKLFF. The chain is built from TRBV5-8 and TRBJ1-4, with unresolved D. V was cut by 2 bases and J by 7 bases, with 9 bases left in between. In germline, CDR1 is SGHTS, CDR2 YDEGEE. The CDR3 runs to 13 residues.

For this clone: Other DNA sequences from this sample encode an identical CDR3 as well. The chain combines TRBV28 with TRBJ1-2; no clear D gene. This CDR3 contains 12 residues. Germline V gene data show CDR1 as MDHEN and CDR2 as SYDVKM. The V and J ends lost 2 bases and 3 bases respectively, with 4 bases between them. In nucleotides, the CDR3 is TGTGCCAGCAGTTTAAGGGACTATGGCTACACCTTC. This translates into CASSLRDYGYTF.

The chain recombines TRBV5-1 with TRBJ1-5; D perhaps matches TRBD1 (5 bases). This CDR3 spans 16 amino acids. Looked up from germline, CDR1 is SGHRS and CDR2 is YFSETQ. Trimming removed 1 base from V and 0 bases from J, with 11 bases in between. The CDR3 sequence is CASSLYPGTSNQPQHF. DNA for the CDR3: TGCGCCAGCAGCTTGTACCCCGGGACTAGCAATCAGCCCCAGCATTTT.

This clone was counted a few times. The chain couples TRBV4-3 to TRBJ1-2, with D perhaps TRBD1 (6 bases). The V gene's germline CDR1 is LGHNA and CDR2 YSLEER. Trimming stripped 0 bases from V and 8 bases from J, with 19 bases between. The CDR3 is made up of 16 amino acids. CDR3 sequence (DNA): TGCGCCAGCAGCCAAGATTCGGGGATAGGACAGCAGGGCTACACCTTC. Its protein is CASSQDSGIGQQGYTF.

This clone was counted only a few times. The CDR3: CASSEMEGPPYEQYF. CDR3 DNA: TGTGCCAGCAGTGAGATGGAGGGCCCACCCTACGAGCAGTACTTC. The chain uses TRBV6-4 and TRBJ2-7; tentatively, D is TRBD2 (6 bases). CDR1 MRHNA and CDR2 SNTAGT come from the germline V gene. The CDR3 contains 15 residues. With 3 bases removed from V and 2 bases from J, the gap between germline ends came to 14 bases.

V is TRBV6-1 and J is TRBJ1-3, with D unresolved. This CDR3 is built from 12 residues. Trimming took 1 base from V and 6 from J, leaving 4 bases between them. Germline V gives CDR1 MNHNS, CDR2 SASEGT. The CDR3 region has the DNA TGTGCCAGCAGTGAAGTGCAAAACACCATATATTTT. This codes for CASSEVQNTIYF.

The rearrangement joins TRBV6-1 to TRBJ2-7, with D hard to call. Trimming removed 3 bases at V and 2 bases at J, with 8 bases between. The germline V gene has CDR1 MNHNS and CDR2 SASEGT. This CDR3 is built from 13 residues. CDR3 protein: CASSDLLAYEQYF. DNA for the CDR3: TGTGCCAGCAGTGATCTCTTGGCCTACGAGCAGTACTTC.

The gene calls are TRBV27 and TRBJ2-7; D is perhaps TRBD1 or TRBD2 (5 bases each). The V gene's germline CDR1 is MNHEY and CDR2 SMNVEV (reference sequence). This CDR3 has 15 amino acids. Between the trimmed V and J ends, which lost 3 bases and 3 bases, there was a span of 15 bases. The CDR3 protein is CASSLIGTVSYEQYF. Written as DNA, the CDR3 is TGTGCCAGCAGTTTGATAGGGACCGTCAGCTACGAGCAGTACTTC.

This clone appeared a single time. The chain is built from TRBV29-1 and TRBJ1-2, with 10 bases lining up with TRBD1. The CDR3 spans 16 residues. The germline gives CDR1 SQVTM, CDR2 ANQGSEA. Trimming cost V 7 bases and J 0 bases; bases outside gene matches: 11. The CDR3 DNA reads TGCAGCGCCGCCGTGGACAGGGGGAAACCTAACTATGGCTACACCTTC. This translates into CSAAVDRGKPNYGYTF.

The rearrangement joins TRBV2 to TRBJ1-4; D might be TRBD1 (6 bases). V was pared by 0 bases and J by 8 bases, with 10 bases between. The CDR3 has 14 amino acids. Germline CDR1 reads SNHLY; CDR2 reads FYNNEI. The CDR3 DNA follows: TGTGCCAGCAGTGAAGCGGGGGCGAGGGAAAAACTGTTTTTT. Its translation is CASSEAGAREKLFF.

The DNA for the CDR3 is TGTGCCAGCAGTCCCACGGATTCCAATGAAAAACTGTTTTTT. Encoded protein: CASSPTDSNEKLFF. The genes are TRBV14 and TRBJ1-4, with D uncertain. The germline V and J ends were trimmed by 6 bases and 5 bases, with 13 bases remaining between them. CDR3 size: 14 residues. From germline, CDR1 is SGHDN and CDR2 FVKESK. The full variable domain, completed using reference TRBV14 and TRBJ1-4, is EAGVTQFPSHSVIEKGQTVTLRCDPISGHDNLYWYRRVMGKEIKFLLHFVKESKQDESGMPNNRFLAERTGGTYSTLKVQPAELEDSGVYFCASSPTDSNEKLFFGSGTQLSVL.

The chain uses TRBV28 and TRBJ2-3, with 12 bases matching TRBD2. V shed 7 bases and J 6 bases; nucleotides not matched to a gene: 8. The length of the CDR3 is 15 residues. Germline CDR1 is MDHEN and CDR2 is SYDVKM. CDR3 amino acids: CASIGLAGYPDTQYF. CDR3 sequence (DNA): TGTGCCAGCATCGGACTAGCGGGATACCCCGATACGCAGTATTTT.